Presented here are 30 T cell receptor beta chains from one specimen sequenced in a study of regulatory T cells in long-lasting Graves disease. Researchers made TCR beta libraries by using iRepertoire HTBI primers and running Arm-PCR on CDR3 regions. TCRdb reprocessed the multiplex PCR reads via MiXCR and lists one record per CDR3 protein. The sample shows 530,000 or so distinct CDR3 sequences, about 16% of them seen only once. Time point defined: newly diagnosed GD, antithyroid drugs for less than 3 months. Preparation of the TCR library used RNA extracted from PBMCs. These same data were also listed under a study on T cells in Graves' hyperthyroidism and ophthalmopathy.

Sample: peripheral blood mononuclear cells (PBMCs), taken at new diagnosis, from a patient treated with antithyroid drugs. The receptors were gathered from a man aged 18 to 35 with Graves disease.

V is TRBV30 and J is TRBJ2-1, with 8 positions matching TRBD2. Germline V gene sequence: CDR1 GTSNPN, CDR2 SVGIG (reference sequence). The trim removed 5 bases at V and 8 bases at J, leaving 11 bases unmatched. This CDR3 region has 14 residues. In DNA form, the CDR3 reads TGTGCCTGGCGGGGCCAGCGGGAGTTGGATGAGCAGTTCTTC. It yields the protein CAWRGQRELDEQFF.

This clonotype showed up many times. The CDR3 nucleotides read TGTGCCAGCACCTTGGGGGGGGGCCACTATGGCTACACCTTC. This sequence encodes CASTLGGGHYGYTF. The chain recombines TRBV6-1 with TRBJ1-2; D might be TRBD1 (6 bases). The germline V and J ends were trimmed by 7 bases and 3 bases, with 15 bases remaining between them. This CDR3 spans 14 amino acids. CDR1 is MNHNS, CDR2 SASEGT, per germline.

V and J are TRBV6-1 and TRBJ1-5; D gene ambiguous. The CDR3 totals 16 residues. Germline V CDR1 and CDR2: MNHNS, SASEGT. Trimming pared 6 bases from V and 0 bases from J, leaving 15 bases between. This CDR3 reads CASSRKRGSSNQPQHF. CDR3 sequence (DNA): TGTGCCAGCAGCAGAAAACGCGGGTCTAGCAATCAGCCCCAGCATTTT.

This clonotype was detected many times. The rearrangement joins TRBV2 to TRBJ2-1; D not certain. This CDR3 comprises 15 residues. Germline values: CDR1 SNHLY, CDR2 FYNNEI. V was pared by 3 bases and J by 3 bases, with 12 bases between. The CDR3 DNA reads TGTGCCAGCAGTGACCACGGAATCCTCTACAATGAGCAGTTCTTC. It codes for CASSDHGILYNEQFF.

The genes are TRBV11-2 and TRBJ1-6; TRBD1 is a possible D gene (6 bases). CDR1 and CDR2 from the germline V gene are SGHAT and FQNNGV. The CDR3 is made up of 15 amino acids. The V end was cut by 4 bases, the J end by 8 bases, with 15 bases between. DNA of the CDR3: TGTGCCAGCAGCTCTCCCGGGACACGGGATTCACCCCTCCACTTT. Translating it yields CASSSPGTRDSPLHF.

This clonotype was seen more than once but under ten times. The chain employs TRBV20-1 and TRBJ2-2, with 10 bases aligning to TRBD2. This CDR3 is 16 amino acids long. Germline V gives CDR1 DFQATT, CDR2 SNEGSKA (reference sequence). The V and J ends lost 3 bases and 2 bases, in that order; junction bases with no gene match: 6. The CDR3 loop is CSARTPSGGNTGELFF. The CDR3 coding sequence is TGCAGTGCTAGGACCCCTAGCGGGGGAAACACCGGGGAGCTGTTTTTT.

This clonotype was recorded many times. The rearrangement uses TRBV28 and TRBJ1-1; 7 bases agree with TRBD1. Trimming at V came to 3 bases and at J to 7 bases, leaving 5 bases not matched to a gene. The CDR3 is made up of 13 amino acids. Germline V CDR1 and CDR2: MDHEN, SYDVKM. The CDR3 is CASSLRGQGEAFF. In DNA, the CDR3 is TGTGCCAGCAGTTTGAGGGGGCAAGGTGAAGCTTTCTTT.

Remarks on this clonotype: This may come from a read error, since a much larger clone is one base off. Lacking the conserved final phenylalanine or tryptophan, this CDR3 likely reflects a read error. This chain connects TRBV6-1 to TRBJ1-6; 8 bases are shared with TRBD1. From germline, CDR1 is MNHNS and CDR2 SASEGT. This CDR3 is 14 amino acids long. The J segment lost 10 bases and the V segment lost 2 bases, leaving 4 bases of the junction unmatched. CDR3 amino acids: CASSESSGGSPLHS. CDR3 sequence (DNA): TGTGCCAGCAGTGAAAGCTCAGGGGGCTCACCCCTCCACTCT.

This clonotype occurred many times. The chain uses TRBV27 and TRBJ1-1; 8 nucleotides agree with TRBD1. The CDR3 sequence is 17 residues long. Germline V gene sequence: CDR1 MNHEY, CDR2 SMNVEV (reference sequence). The V gene end was trimmed by 2 bases and the J gene end by 9 bases; junction bases not matched to a gene: 17. DNA for the CDR3: TGTGCCAGCAGTTTAACCGTCGGACAGGGACGTGGAACTAAAGCTTTCTTT. Amino acid sequence: CASSLTVGQGRGTKAFF.

A few counts support this clonotype. The J gene is TRBJ2-7, the V gene TRBV28; 14 bases map to TRBD2. V lost 6 bases and J lost 2; bases outside the gene matches: 3. The CDR3 sequence is 15 residues long. Germline V gene sequence: CDR1 MDHEN, CDR2 SYDVKM. The chain's CDR3 is CASSRLAGGPYEQYF. The DNA of the CDR3 is TGTGCCAGCAGCCGACTAGCGGGAGGGCCCTACGAGCAGTACTTC.

This clonotype occurred many times. Here the CDR3 DNA reads TGTGCCACCCGGCCCAAGGGGCTAGGTATCTATGGCTACACCTTC. Translation: CATRPKGLGIYGYTF. The gene calls are TRBV28 and TRBJ1-2; D is perhaps TRBD1 (5 bases). This CDR3 spans 15 amino acids. Germline V gives CDR1 MDHEN, CDR2 SYDVKM. V lost 10 bases and J 4 bases, leaving 22 bases between the germline ends.

This clonotype came up many times. J is TRBJ2-4 and V is TRBV7-9, with D perhaps TRBD1 (6 bases). The V and J ends lost 1 base and 8 bases respectively, with 12 bases between them. In germline, CDR1 is SEHNR, CDR2 FQNEAQ (reference sequence). This CDR3 is built from 14 residues. The CDR3 DNA reads TGTGCCAGCAGCTTAGGCCACAGGGTGGACATTCAGTACTTC. It yields the protein CASSLGHRVDIQYF.

There are many counts of this clonotype. This rearrangement joins TRBV7-9 to TRBJ1-5; D gene ambiguous. Germline-derived CDR1 and CDR2 are SEHNR and FQNEAQ (reference sequence). V lost 5 bases and J lost 5, with 10 bases in between. The CDR3 runs to 13 residues. The CDR3 is CASSLGTDQPQHF. DNA of the CDR3: TGTGCCAGCAGCCTCGGTACGGATCAGCCCCAGCATTTT.

This clonotype was seen a few times. This rearrangement joins TRBV6-5 to TRBJ1-4, with unresolved D. This CDR3 comprises 15 residues. Per germline, CDR1 MNHEY and CDR2 SVGAGI. The V gene lost 1 base and the J gene lost 1 base, with 7 bases spanning the gap. Here the CDR3 reads CASSYLSGTNEKLFF. CDR3 in DNA: TGTGCCAGCAGTTACTTGAGTGGAACTAATGAAAAACTGTTTTTT.

This clonotype has ten or more counts. The CDR3 DNA reads as TGTGCCAGTAGTAGGGCGGGAGGGTCCTACAATGAGCAGTTCTTC. It codes for CASSRAGGSYNEQFF. V gene TRBV19 combines with J gene TRBJ2-1; TRBD2 agrees at 9 bases. The J segment lost 1 base and the V segment lost 4 bases, leaving 2 bases of the junction unmatched. The germline V gene has CDR1 LNHDA and CDR2 SQIVND (reference sequence). The CDR3 is 15 residues long.

CDR3 loop: CASRYGETQYF. CDR3 nucleotide sequence: TGTGCCAGCAGGTATGGAGAGACCCAGTACTTC. The J gene is TRBJ2-5, the V gene TRBV7-9; D is ambiguous. Trimming pared 6 bases from V and 4 bases from J, leaving 6 bases between. Germline CDR1 reads SEHNR; CDR2 reads FQNEAQ (reference sequence). CDR3 length: 11 amino acids.

This clonotype was picked up many times. The chain joins TRBV20-1 to TRBJ2-1, with 8 bases that match TRBD2. The CDR3 has 15 amino acids. The germline CDR1 and CDR2 sequences are DFQATT and SNEGSKA (reference sequence). With V trimmed by 5 bases and J by 4 bases, 10 bases remained unmatched. The DNA of the CDR3 is TGCAGTGCTCAAATTGGACTAGCCCAGTACAATGAGCAGTTCTTC. It encodes CSAQIGLAQYNEQFF.

This clonotype was seen ten or more times. The CDR3 spells CAWSAIVAGGGNEQFF. The CDR3, as DNA: TGTGCCTGGAGCGCCATCGTGGCGGGAGGAGGGAATGAGCAGTTCTTC. V usage is TRBV30 and J usage is TRBJ2-1, with 8 bases matching TRBD2. This CDR3 spans 16 amino acids. In germline, CDR1 is GTSNPN, CDR2 SVGIG (reference sequence). V trimming: 3 bases; J trimming: 7 bases; junction bases outside the gene matches: 14.

The table lists this clonotype with a few counts. The chain is built from TRBV10-3 and TRBJ2-5, with TRBD1 as a possible D gene (6 bases). V lost 10 bases, J lost 5 bases, and 14 bases lay in between. The CDR3 is 12 residues long. The germline gives CDR1 ENHRY, CDR2 SYGVKD. The CDR3 region is CATSGVGETQYF. Here the CDR3 DNA reads TGTGCCACTTCAGGGGTGGGTGAGACCCAGTACTTC.

This clonotype appeared many times. The chain carries TRBV12-3 or TRBV12-4 and TRBJ2-1; the match to TRBD2 covers 8 bases. The CDR3 contains 19 residues. Trimming at V came to 6 bases and at J to 8 bases, leaving 24 bases not matched to a gene. The CDR3 DNA follows: TGTGCCAGCAGGTCTGGTGGGTTAGGAGGGACTAGGAGAGTCCATGAGCAGTTCTTC. The encoded protein is CASRSGGLGGTRRVHEQFF.

The chain combines TRBV5-1 with TRBJ1-3; 8 bases match TRBD1. Germline trimming cut 4 bases from V and 2 bases from J; bases unmatched to any gene: 5. The CDR3 totals 15 residues. The germline V gene encodes CDR1 SGHRS and CDR2 YFSETQ. CDR3 nucleotides: TGCGCCAGCAGCGCGGACAGGGTCGCTGGAAACACCATATATTTT. It codes for CASSADRVAGNTIYF.

This clonotype was seen a handful of times. The chain recombines TRBV18 with TRBJ1-1; 7 bases are a match to TRBD1. Germline V gives CDR1 KGHSH, CDR2 LQKENI. J was trimmed by 2 bases and V by 3 bases; bases with no gene match: 6. The CDR3 is 15 residues long. CDR3 region: CASSPQTGFNTEAFF. CDR3 DNA sequence: TGTGCCAGCTCACCGCAGACAGGGTTTAACACTGAAGCTTTCTTT.

This clonotype was picked up a small number of times. The chain uses TRBV7-3 and TRBJ2-1; D unresolved. Germline CDR1 and CDR2: SGHTA and FQGTGA. The CDR3 is made up of 17 amino acids. Between the trimmed V and J ends, which lost 5 bases and 0 bases, there was a span of 17 bases. CDR3 nucleotides: TGTGCCAGCAGCCCCCAACAGCCTTCCCGCTCCTACAATGAGCAGTTCTTC. Translation gives CASSPQQPSRSYNEQFF. The entire variable domain, with the rest obtained from reference TRBV7-3 and TRBJ2-1, is as follows: GAGVSQTPSNKVTEKGKYVELRCDPISGHTALYWYRQSLGQGPEFLIYFQGTGAADDSGLPNDRFFAVRPEGSVSTLKIQRTERGDSAVYLCASSPQQPSRSYNEQFFGPGTRLTVL.

In its sample, this clonotype was seen many times. The V and J genes are TRBV5-8 and TRBJ2-1; possibly TRBD2 for D (6 bases). V dropped 0 bases and J dropped 12 bases, with 10 bases sitting between them. This CDR3 spans 12 amino acids. Germline assignment: CDR1 SGHTS and CDR2 YDEGEE. The CDR3 nucleotides read TGTGCCAGCAGCTTGGGGGGGGTAATGCAGTTCTTC. Translated, it gives CASSLGGVMQFF.

Regarding this clonotype: Being one base from a much bigger clone, this may be a read error. The chain carries TRBV6-1 and TRBJ2-7; D might be TRBD1 (6 bases). The CDR3 length is 14 residues. The V end was cut by 9 bases, the J end by 2 bases, with 17 bases between. The V gene's germline CDR1 is MNHNS and CDR2 SASEGT. The CDR3 is CARTGTPTPYEQYF. The CDR3 coding sequence is TGTGCCAGAACCGGGACACCTACTCCCTACGAGCAGTACTTC.

This clonotype has just a few counts. V is TRBV29-1 and J is TRBJ2-7; 12 bases are a match to TRBD1. Germline V gives CDR1 SQVTM, CDR2 ANQGSEA. Trimming took 0 bases from V and 4 from J; bases not matched to a gene: 4. The CDR3 spans 15 residues. For the CDR3, the DNA is TGCAGCGTTGAAGATCGGGACAGGGGGCCGTACGAGCAGTACTTC. It encodes CSVEDRDRGPYEQYF.

This clonotype was detected only once. V is TRBV11-2 and J is TRBJ2-7; D assignment may be TRBD1 or TRBD2 (5 bases each). Germline-derived CDR1 and CDR2 are SGHAT and FQNNGV. The CDR3 has 15 amino acids. V was clipped by 0 bases and J by 7 bases, with 16 bases between them. CDR3 residues: CASSLDPGPWSEQYF. CDR3 DNA sequence: TGTGCCAGCAGCTTAGACCCGGGGCCCTGGTCGGAGCAGTACTTC.

This clonotype occurred many times. The rearrangement links TRBV30 to TRBJ2-7; no clear D. The CDR3 is 10 amino acids. Trimming left V 3 bases short and J 5 bases short, with 5 bases between. CDR1 GTSNPN and CDR2 SVGIG come from the germline V gene (reference sequence). The CDR3 sequence is CAWSRDEQYF. CDR3 coding DNA: TGTGCCTGGAGCCGGGACGAGCAGTACTTC.

This clonotype was detected only a few times. The V call is TRBV18, the J call TRBJ2-3, with TRBD2 matching 9 bases. The CDR3 runs to 16 residues. The J segment lost 4 bases and the V segment lost 3 bases, leaving 8 bases of the junction unmatched. Germline CDR1 reads KGHSH; CDR2 reads LQKENI. The CDR3 protein is CASSPLAGSVPDTQYF. CDR3 DNA sequence: TGTGCCAGCTCACCTCTAGCGGGATCTGTCCCAGATACGCAGTATTTT. The variable domain in full, with the rest retrieved from reference TRBV18 and TRBJ2-3, is NAGVMQNPRHLVRRRGQEARLRCSPMKGHSHVYWYRQLPEEGLKFMVYLQKENIIDESGMPKERFSAEFPKEGPSILRIQQVVRGDSAAYFCASSPLAGSVPDTQYFGPGTRLTVL.

In this sample, this clonotype turned up a few times. V and J are TRBV29-1 and TRBJ2-1; TRBD1 aligns across 9 bases. Germline CDR1 is SQVTM and CDR2 is ANQGSEA. V lost 6 bases, J lost 5 bases, and 5 bases stayed unmatched. CDR3 length equals 13 residues. DNA for the CDR3: TGCAGCGTCGAGGGGACAGGGCACAATGAGCAGTTCTTC. Translation: CSVEGTGHNEQFF.